This record looks at one TCR beta chain sequence and its context. What it binds is not known. Use of 60 Vbeta and 13 Jbeta primers characterized the PCR. Repertoires were generated with immunoSEQ multiplex PCR, while TCRdb's copy carries only in-frame clones and drops some. The data show 75,000 to 95,000 clones, over 80% seen once. This sample stems from a study of cytomegalovirus exposure and HLA in healthy donors. Notes on the study in general: Most TCR sequences were rare, but some public TCRs occurred in many donors.

The CDR3 contains 16 residues. Germline V gene data show CDR1 as MNHEY and CDR2 as SVGAGI. Trimming took off 4 bases at V and 0 bases at J, with 13 bases between the two ends. The chain links TRBV6-5 to TRBJ1-3; a weak D match, TRBD1 (5 bases). The specimen was PBMCs. The receptor was derived from a man aged 18 to 30 in good health and CMV-seronegative. The CDR3 reads CASSFARAGSGNTIYF. As DNA, the CDR3 is TGTGCCAGCAGTTTCGCCAGGGCTGGCTCTGGAAACACCATATATTTT.